Included here is one TCR beta chain sequence, with context. CDR1 is MGHRA and CDR2 is YSYEKL in the germline V gene. This CDR3 has 13 residues. V was pared by 1 base and J by 4 bases, with 7 bases between. MiXCR, run by TCRdb on the RT-PCR reads, gives a single entry per CDR3 protein. The sample includes about 700,000 distinct CDR3 sequences, approximately 15% of them seen just once. This TCR came from a female donor in good health, serving as a healthy control. This chain joins TRBV4-1 and TRBJ2-5; D ambiguous. Specimen: memory CD4+ T cells from blood. The CDR3 sequence is CASSQVFGETQYF. The CDR3 DNA reads as TGCGCCAGCAGCCAAGTTTTTGGAGAGACCCAGTACTTC.